This TCR beta chain appears in the sequencing data of a study of blood T cell repertoires in COVID-19. Study-wide background: The United States, Italy and Spain were the sources of the acute and convalescent COVID-19 samples. PBMCs, B-cell-depleted T cells, or T cells were the source of the cDNA or gDNA that made up the material.

In the source study's methods: For nucleated cells, counts were estimated from reference gene primer amplification. Libraries were prepared by immunoSEQ multiplex PCR; TCRdb keeps only in-frame clonotypes and omits some of them. V, J and clone size were drawn from that table, and D and trimming were deduced from the DNA. The repertoire holds about 74,000 clones, with around 75% as singletons. CDR1 and CDR2 from the germline V gene are SGHDN and FVKESK. This CDR3 region has 14 residues. The V end was cut by 1 base, the J end by 0 bases, with 4 bases between. The chain couples TRBV14 to TRBJ1-3; no definite D call. What was sequenced was peripheral blood. This TCR came from a man aged 70 or older with acute or convalescent COVID-19. The CDR3: CASSQGLSGNTIYF. The CDR3 nucleotides are TGTGCCAGCAGCCAAGGACTCTCTGGAAACACCATATATTTT.